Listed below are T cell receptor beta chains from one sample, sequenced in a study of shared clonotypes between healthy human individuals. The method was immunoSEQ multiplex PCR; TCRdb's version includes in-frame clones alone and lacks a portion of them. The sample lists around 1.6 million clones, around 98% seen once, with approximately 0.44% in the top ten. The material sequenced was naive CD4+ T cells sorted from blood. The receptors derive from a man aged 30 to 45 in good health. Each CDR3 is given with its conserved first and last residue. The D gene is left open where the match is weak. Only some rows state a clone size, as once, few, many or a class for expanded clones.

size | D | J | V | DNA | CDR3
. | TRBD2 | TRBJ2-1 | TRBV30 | TGTGCCTGGAGTGTACGGTCTAGCGGACCCTACAATGAGCAGTTCTTC | CAWSVRSSGPYNEQFF
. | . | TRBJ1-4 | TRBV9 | TGTGCCAGCAGCGTAGATTTTCAACTCAATGAAAAACTGTTTTTT | CASSVDFQLNEKLFF
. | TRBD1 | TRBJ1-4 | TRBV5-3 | TGTGCCAGAAGCTTGGTGGGAAAAACCGGGACAGGGAAAGAAAAACTGTTTTTT | CARSLVGKTGTGKEKLFF
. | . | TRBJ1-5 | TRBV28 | TGTGCCAGCAGAACCCATAATTTGGTTAATTCAGCCCAGCATTTT | CASRTHNLVNSAQHF
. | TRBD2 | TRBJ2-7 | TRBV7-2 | TGTGCCAGCAGCGTACTCGGTCGGGGGGCCTACGAGCAGTACTTC | CASSVLGRGAYEQYF
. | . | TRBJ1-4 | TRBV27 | TGTGCCAGCAGTTTATCGGGAGGAGAAAAACTGTTTTTT | CASSLSGGEKLFF
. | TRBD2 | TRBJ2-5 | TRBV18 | TGTGCCAGCTCACCAACCCTAGCGGGAGGGCCGGACCAAGAGACCCAGTACTTC | CASSPTLAGGPDQETQYF
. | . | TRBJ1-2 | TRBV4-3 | TGCGCCAGCAGCCAAGTGACAGTGACTTCCTTGTATGGCTACACCTTC | CASSQVTVTSLYGYTF
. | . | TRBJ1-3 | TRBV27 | TGTGCCAGCAGTCAGGACGGAACTGGAAACACCATATATTTT | CASSQDGTGNTIYF
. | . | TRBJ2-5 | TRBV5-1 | TGCGCCAGCTCCGAGACGTACCAAGAGACCCAGTACTTC | CASSETYQETQYF
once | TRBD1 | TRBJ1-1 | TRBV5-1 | TGCGCCAGCAGCTTGGGGACAGGGGGAACTGAAGCTTTCTTT | CASSLGTGGTEAFF
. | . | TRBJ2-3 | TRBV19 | TGTGCCAGTAGTATAGAATTGGAGAGCACAGATACGCAGTATTTT | CASSIELESTDTQYF
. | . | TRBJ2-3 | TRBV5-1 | TGCGCCAGCAGCTTCGTAACGGATAACACAGATACGCAGTATTTT | CASSFVTDNTDTQYF
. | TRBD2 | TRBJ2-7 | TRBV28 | TGTGCCAGCAGTTTATATCCTAGCGGGAACCGCGAGCAGTACTTC | CASSLYPSGNREQYF
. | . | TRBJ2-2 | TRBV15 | TGTGCCACAGGGGCGAACACCGGGGAGCTGTTTTTT | CATGANTGELFF
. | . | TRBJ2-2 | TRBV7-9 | TGTGCCAGCAGCTCCCAGCAGACCGGGGAGCTGTTTTTT | CASSSQQTGELFF
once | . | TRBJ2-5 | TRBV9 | TGTGCCAGCAGCGTAAACTACAACTTACAAGAGACCCAGTACTTC | CASSVNYNLQETQYF
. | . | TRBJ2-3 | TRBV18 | TGTGCCAGCTCACCCAGCCACACAGATACGCAGTATTTT | CASSPSHTDTQYF
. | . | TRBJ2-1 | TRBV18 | TGTGCCAGCTCCCCCCGCTGGACTGATTTAGATGAGCAGTTCTTC | CASSPRWTDLDEQFF
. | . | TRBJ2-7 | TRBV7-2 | TGTGCCAGCAGCTTAAGCCGGTACGAGCAGTACTTC | CASSLSRYEQYF
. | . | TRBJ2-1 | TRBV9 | TGTGCCAGCAGCGTAGCCCTAGGACGCCTGGAACACAATGAGCAGTTCTTC | CASSVALGRLEHNEQFF
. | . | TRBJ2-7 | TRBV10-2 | TGCGCCAGCAGTGCACGGGTGAACACCTACGAGCAGTACTTC | CASSARVNTYEQYF
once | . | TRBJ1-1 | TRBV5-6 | TGTGCCAGCAGCAACCTTCGGGCAGCGAACACTGAAGCTTTCTTT | CASSNLRAANTEAFF
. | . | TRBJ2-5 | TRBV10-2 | TGCGCCAGCAGTGATACATCAGGAAAAGAGACCCAGTACTTC | CASSDTSGKETQYF
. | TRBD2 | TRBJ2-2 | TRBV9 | TGTGCCAGCAGCCTAGCGGGAGGGCCGAACACCGGGGAGCTGTTTTTT | CASSLAGGPNTGELFF
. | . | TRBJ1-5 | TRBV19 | TGTGCCAGTAAAAGGTCAGAGTCCAATCAGCCCCAGCATTTT | CASKRSESNQPQHF
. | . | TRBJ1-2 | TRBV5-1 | TGCGCCAGCAGCACACGAACCGAATCGTTTGGCTACACCTTC | CASSTRTESFGYTF
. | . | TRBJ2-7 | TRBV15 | TGTGCCACCAGCAGAGAGGGGTACGAGCAGTACTTC | CATSREGYEQYF
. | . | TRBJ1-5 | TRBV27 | TGTGCCAGCAGTTTAAACAATCAGCCCCAGCATTTT | CASSLNNQPQHF
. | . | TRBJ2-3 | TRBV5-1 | TGCGCCAGCAGCTTCGGGACTCCCTCCCCCGTCACAGATACGCAGTATTTT | CASSFGTPSPVTDTQYF
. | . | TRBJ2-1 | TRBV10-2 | TGCGCCAGCAGTTCACAAGGGACACCGATCATTAAATTATACAATGAGCAGTTCTTC | CASSSQGTPIIKLYNEQFF
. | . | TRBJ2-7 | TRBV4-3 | TGCGCCAGCAGCCAAGATTCCGGGTACGAGCAGTACTTC | CASSQDSGYEQYF
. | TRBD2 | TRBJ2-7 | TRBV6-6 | TGTGCCAGCAGTGATATCGGGAGGTACGAGCAGTACTTC | CASSDIGRYEQYF
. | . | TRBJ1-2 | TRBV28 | TGTGCCAGCAGTTTACTACTAGGACTGAGCTATGGCTACACCTTC | CASSLLLGLSYGYTF
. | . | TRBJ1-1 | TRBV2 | TGTGCCAGCAGTGTGGCGGTGAACACTGAAGCTTTCTTT | CASSVAVNTEAFF
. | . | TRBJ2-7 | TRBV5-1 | TGCGCCAGCAGCTTGGCCGGAAACTACGAGCAGTACTTC | CASSLAGNYEQYF
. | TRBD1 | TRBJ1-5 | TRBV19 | TGTGCCAGTAGTGTGACAGGGAGCAATCAGCCCCAGCATTTT | CASSVTGSNQPQHF
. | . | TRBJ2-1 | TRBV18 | TGTGCCAGCCTCCCGGGGCCCTCCGCCGGCAATGAGCAGTTCTTC | CASLPGPSAGNEQFF
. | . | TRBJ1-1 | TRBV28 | TGTGCCAGCAGTTCTTTGGGGGAGGGAGAGCAGAGGGACACTGAAGCTTTCTTT | CASSSLGEGEQRDTEAFF
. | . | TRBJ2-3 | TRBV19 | TGTGCCAGTAGTATGGGGGTGGACACAGATACGCAGTATTTT | CASSMGVDTDTQYF
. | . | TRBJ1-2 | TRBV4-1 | TGCGCCAGCAGCCAAGATAGGGGTCCCTATGGCTACACCTTC | CASSQDRGPYGYTF
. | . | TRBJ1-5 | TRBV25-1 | TGTGCCAGCAGTGAATCCAGGGTTGGACAGCCCCAGCATTTT | CASSESRVGQPQHF
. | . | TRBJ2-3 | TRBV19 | TGTGCCAGTAGTATGGCACAGGTCGGTGGAGATACGCAGTATTTT | CASSMAQVGGDTQYF
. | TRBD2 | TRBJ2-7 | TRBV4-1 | TGCGCCAGCAGCCAAGATCAAAGCGGGAGCTACGAGCAGTACTTC | CASSQDQSGSYEQYF
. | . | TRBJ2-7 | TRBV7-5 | TGTGTCAGAAGCTACCGCCGATTATGGGAACCCTCCTTTTACGAGCAGTACTTC | CVRSYRRLWEPSFYEQYF
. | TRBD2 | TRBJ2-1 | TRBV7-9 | TGTGCCAGCAGCTTAGTTGGCGGGAGGGCCGACAATGAGCAGTTCTTC | CASSLVGGRADNEQFF
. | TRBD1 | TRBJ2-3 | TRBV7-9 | TGTGCCAGCAGCTTCGGACAGGGCTACAGTACAGATACGCAGTATTTT | CASSFGQGYSTDTQYF